Listed below are T cell receptor beta chains from one sample, sequenced in a study of PD-L1 blockade in urothelial cancer. TCRdb keeps only in-frame clones here, not all; method: immunoSEQ multiplex PCR. In the table there are about 82,000 clones, 87% of which are singletons. This specimen consisted of PBMCs, obtained around atezolizumab (anti-PD-L1) treatment. The receptors come from a woman aged 65 to 85 with urothelial cancer. The CDR3 runs from the conserved cysteine through the conserved F or W. A D gene is named only where the DNA matches it firmly. Rows may omit the clone size; those that give it use once, few, many or a size class.

abundance	d_gene	v_gene	j_gene	CDR3nt	CDR3aa
NA	NA	TRBV10-1	TRBJ2-3	TGCGCCAGCAGTGAGTCGTTAGCGGTCACAGATACGCAGTATTTT	CASSESLAVTDTQYF
NA	NA	TRBV15	TRBJ2-7	TGTGCCACCAGCAGAGCCGCGGACAGCTACGAGCAGTACTTC	CATSRAADSYEQYF
NA	TRBD2	TRBV30	TRBJ2-1	TGTGCCTGGAGTGTTTCAGCGGGAGGGCCGAGCGATGAGCAGTTCTTC	CAWSVSAGGPSDEQFF
NA	TRBD2	TRBV5-4	TRBJ2-1	TGTGCCAGCAGCCCCGGGACTGTAGCTAGCGGTCACAATGAGCAGTTCTTC	CASSPGTVASGHNEQFF
NA	TRBD2	TRBV7-2	TRBJ2-2	TGTGCCAGCAGCGCCCGTAGCGGGGGGGCCTCCGGGGAGCTGTTTTTT	CASSARSGGASGELFF
NA	NA	TRBV6-6	TRBJ2-5	TGTGCCAGCAGTGAGCAAGAGACCCAGTACTTC	CASSEQETQYF
NA	NA	TRBV15	TRBJ1-2	TGTGCCACCAGCGCCCTGACAGCCAACTATGGCTACACCTTC	CATSALTANYGYTF
NA	NA	TRBV30	TRBJ1-6	TGTGCCTGGAGTCTCGGGGTTCTTTCACCCCTCCACTTT	CAWSLGVLSPLHF
NA	TRBD1	TRBV15	TRBJ1-4	TGTGCCACCAGCAGAGATCAGGACAGGGTTGTTGAAAAACTGTTTTTT	CATSRDQDRVVEKLFF
NA	NA	TRBV6-5	TRBJ1-3	TGTGCCAGCAGTGCCCGGTCCTCTGGAAACACCATATATTTT	CASSARSSGNTIYF
NA	NA	TRBV30	TRBJ2-1	TGTGCCTGGACCGGGAGCTACAATGAGCAGTTCTTC	CAWTGSYNEQFF
NA	NA	TRBV5-4	TRBJ1-1	TGTGCCAGCAGTTCTACAGGGTTAGCGGAAGCTTTCTTT	CASSSTGLAEAFF
few	TRBD1	TRBV6-6	TRBJ2-2	TGTGCCAGCGGGACAGCGAACACCGGGGAGCTGTTTTTT	CASGTANTGELFF
NA	NA	TRBV30	TRBJ1-1	TGTGCCTGGAGTGTACTTGAAAACACTGAAGCTTTCTTT	CAWSVLENTEAFF
NA	TRBD1	TRBV4-2	TRBJ2-7	TGTGCCAGCAGCCCTCGAGGTGGGGGACAGGGGTTCAACGAGCAGTACTTC	CASSPRGGGQGFNEQYF
NA	NA	TRBV6-6	TRBJ2-7	TGTGCCAGCAGAGGGCGGGCGGGGCCGCTCGAGCAGTACTTC	CASRGRAGPLEQYF
NA	NA	TRBV6-6	TRBJ1-2	TGTGCCAGCAGCTTACGAGGGGAGGGCCATGGCTACACCTTC	CASSLRGEGHGYTF
few	NA	TRBV29-1	TRBJ2-5	TGCAGCGTTCATTGGGGGGTAGGAGAGACCCAGTACTTC	CSVHWGVGETQYF
once	NA	TRBV28	TRBJ2-7	TGTGCCAGCAGTTCCCCCTTCTACGAGCAGTACTTC	CASSSPFYEQYF
NA	NA	TRBV5-4	TRBJ2-7	TGTGCCAGCAGCTTGGATTGGAAGAGGAACGAGCAGTACTTC	CASSLDWKRNEQYF
NA	NA	TRBV9	TRBJ2-1	TGTGCCAGCAGCGTTCGGACGGGACTCCATGAGCAGTTCTTC	CASSVRTGLHEQFF
NA	TRBD1	TRBV28	TRBJ1-1	TGTGCCAGCAGTGAAGCGACCGGGACAGGGGGAGCTTTCTTT	CASSEATGTGGAFF
NA	TRBD1	TRBV6-1	TRBJ2-3	TGTGCCAGCAGAGACAGGGTAGGCACAGATACGCAGTATTTT	CASRDRVGTDTQYF
few	TRBD1	TRBV6-5	TRBJ2-7	TGTGCCAGCAGCTACTCCCGGGACAGGGGCGAGCAGTACTTC	CASSYSRDRGEQYF
NA	NA	TRBV5-6	TRBJ2-3	TGTGCCAGCAGCTCCAAAACAGGTAGCACAGATACGCAGTATTTT	CASSSKTGSTDTQYF
NA	NA	TRBV18	TRBJ2-7	TGTGCCAGCTCACCGGGCGCTGCCAACTACGAGCAGTACTTC	CASSPGAANYEQYF
NA	TRBD1	TRBV4-3	TRBJ2-7	TGCGCCAGCAGCCCGGACAGGGGGCAGCCTTCCTACGAGCAGTACTTC	CASSPDRGQPSYEQYF
NA	TRBD2	TRBV6-1	TRBJ2-1	TGTGCCAGCAGTTGGGGGGGGGATGAGCAGTTCTTC	CASSWGGDEQFF
NA	NA	TRBV11-2	TRBJ2-2	TGTGCCAGCAGCTTAGCGGGGGAGCTGTTTTTT	CASSLAGELFF
NA	NA	TRBV6-4	TRBJ1-2	TGTGCCAGCAGTGCGGCGGCCCTCCGATCTAACTATGGCTACACCTTC	CASSAAALRSNYGYTF
NA	NA	TRBV9	TRBJ2-3	TGTGCCAGCAGCGTCAGGAGGGCAGATACGCAGTATTTT	CASSVRRADTQYF
NA	NA	TRBV6-5	TRBJ2-1	TGTGCCAGCAGCCCCGGCTGGGGGCTAAATGAGCAGTTCTTC	CASSPGWGLNEQFF
NA	NA	TRBV21-1	TRBJ2-7	TGTGCCAGCAGCAAAGCGGGGAGGGTTTGCTACGAGCAGTACTTC	CASSKAGRVCYEQYF
NA	TRBD1	TRBV2	TRBJ1-4	TGTGCCAGCAGTAGACAGGGAGCCAATGAAAAACTGTTTTTT	CASSRQGANEKLFF
NA	TRBD1	TRBV6-1	TRBJ1-1	TGTGCCAGCAGTGGGGTCAGGGGGCGATCTGAAGCTTTCTTT	CASSGVRGRSEAFF
NA	TRBD2	TRBV9	TRBJ2-1	TGTGCCAGCAGCACGGGACTAGCAGACTACAATGAGCAGTTCTTC	CASSTGLADYNEQFF
few	NA	TRBV7-9	TRBJ2-7	TGTGCCAGCAGCTTAGCAGGGGCCCCCTACGAGCAGTACTTC	CASSLAGAPYEQYF
NA	NA	TRBV29-1	TRBJ1-2	TGCAGCGTTGTGTTCGGTGTCATCTATGGCTACACCTTC	CSVVFGVIYGYTF
NA	NA	TRBV30	TRBJ1-6	TGTGCCTGGAGTGGACAGAGTAATTCACCCCTCCACTTT	CAWSGQSNSPLHF
NA	TRBD1	TRBV4-2	TRBJ2-6	TGTGCCAGCAGCCAAGTTAAAGGGGGCTCAGGGGCCAACGTCCTGACTTTC	CASSQVKGGSGANVLTF
NA	TRBD1	TRBV7-9	TRBJ1-2	TGTGCCAGCAGCTTCGACAGGGGGAGTGCTAACTATGGCTACACCTTC	CASSFDRGSANYGYTF
NA	TRBD2	TRBV5-1	TRBJ2-7	TGCGCCAGCAGCTTGGGGCTAGCGGGAGGGCTCTCCTACGAGCAGTACTTC	CASSLGLAGGLSYEQYF
NA	NA	TRBV6-5	TRBJ2-3	TGTGCCAGCGGGAGGGGGGTATCCACAGATACGCAGTATTTT	CASGRGVSTDTQYF
once	NA	TRBV9	TRBJ2-1	TGTGCCAGCAGCGGTACCAGGGTTGGGGAGCAGTTCTTC	CASSGTRVGEQFF
NA	NA	TRBV5-6	TRBJ2-7	TGTGCCAGCAGCCGCAGCAGGAACTCCTACGAGCAGTACTTC	CASSRSRNSYEQYF
NA	NA	TRBV6-1	TRBJ2-7	TGTGCCAGCAGTGAACGACTCTCGATTTGGAGCTCCTACGAGCAGTACTTC	CASSERLSIWSSYEQYF
once	NA	TRBV11-2	TRBJ1-3	TGTGCCAGCAGCTTAGTCGATCTTAGACAGGACAACTTTGGAAACACCATATATTTT	CASSLVDLRQDNFGNTIYF
NA	TRBD1	TRBV5-1	TRBJ2-2	TGCGCCAGCAGCTTGTCACAGGGGGCGGACACCGGGGAGCTGTTTTTT	CASSLSQGADTGELFF
once	TRBD1	TRBV18	TRBJ2-1	TGTGCCAGCTCACCACAAGTACCGGGACAGGGATTGAATGAGCAGTTCTTC	CASSPQVPGQGLNEQFF
NA	TRBD1	TRBV5-6	TRBJ2-7	TGTGCCAGCAGCTTGGCCAATCCAGGGGGTCTCTACGAGCAGTACTTC	CASSLANPGGLYEQYF
NA	NA	TRBV4-2	TRBJ2-7	TGTGCCAGCAGCCAAGATCGGGGCGGGGTACTCTACGAGCAGTACTTC	CASSQDRGGVLYEQYF
few	TRBD1	TRBV10-3	TRBJ1-1	TGTGCCATCAGTTTGAAGGGGGCCCTAAGGAACACTGAAGCTTTCTTT	CAISLKGALRNTEAFF
NA	TRBD1	TRBV7-2	TRBJ1-2	TGTGCCAGCAGCCTCCTACCGGGACAGACTACTAACTATGGCTACACCTTC	CASSLLPGQTTNYGYTF
NA	NA	TRBV11-2	TRBJ2-2	TGTGCCAGCAGCTCGCGCACAGGCACCGGGGAGCTGTTTTTT	CASSSRTGTGELFF
once	NA	TRBV6-6	TRBJ2-1	TGTGCCAGCAGTTATGCCGGGATCCCAGAAAATGAGCAGTTCTTC	CASSYAGIPENEQFF
NA	TRBD1	TRBV29-1	TRBJ2-7	TGCAGCGCTACCCGGGACAGGGCTTCCTACGAGCAGTACTTC	CSATRDRASYEQYF
NA	NA	TRBV30	TRBJ2-7	TGTGCCTGGACGGGAAATTCCTACGAGCAGTACTTC	CAWTGNSYEQYF
NA	TRBD2	TRBV7-8	TRBJ2-1	TGTGCCAGCAGCTTCGGACTAGCGGGAGTACCGCACGAGCAGTTCTTC	CASSFGLAGVPHEQFF